These 3 T cell receptor beta chains were sequenced from one sample in a study of cytotoxic CD8 clonotypes in ibrutinib-treated CLL (dated by TCRdb to 2020 to 2022). The time point label on this specimen signifies: roughly 25 months on ibrutinib. To prepare the library, the immunoSEQ multiplex PCR assay was applied. Entries here come from immuneACCESS through TCRdb and include only in-frame sequences with V and J called. Some clones fail to appear in such tables; in the studies checked, an unresolved V gene covers under half of the shortfall, and the cause of the remainder is unknown. The table for this sample lists roughly 180,000 clones; approximately 68% of them were counted only once. The ten biggest clones cover over 10% of the sample. The sequencing used PBMCs, collected after 24 months of ibrutinib treatment. The receptors were gathered from a human donor with chronic lymphocytic leukemia.

DNA of the CDR3: TGTGCCAGCAGCGCCGGACAGAGCTCCTACGAGCAGTACTTC. Translating gives CASSAGQSSYEQYF. This chain uses TRBV9 with TRBJ2-7; D may be TRBD1 (6 bases). Per the germline V gene, CDR1 is SGDLS and CDR2 is YYNGEE. The V end lost 3 bases, the J end lost 0 bases, and 10 bases lay between the germline ends. The CDR3 totals 14 residues. The whole variable domain, remainder taken from reference TRBV9 and TRBJ2-7, is DSGVTQTPKHLITATGQRVTLRCSPRSGDLSVYWYQQSLDQGLQFLIQYYNGEERAKGNILERFSAQQFPDLHSELNLSSLELGDSALYFCASSAGQSSYEQYFGPGTRLTVT.

The V call is TRBV9, the J call TRBJ2-7; 8 bases line up with TRBD1. Trimming cost V 3 bases and J 4 bases; bases outside gene matches: 9. CDR3 size: 15 residues. Germline loops: CDR1 SGDLS, CDR2 YYNGEE. The CDR3 sequence: CASSAGGTGNYEQYF. CDR3 bases: TGTGCCAGCAGCGCAGGGGGGACAGGAAATTACGAGCAGTACTTC.

V usage is TRBV18 and J usage is TRBJ1-3; the D gene is possibly TRBD1 (5 bases). Trimming took off 5 bases at V and 4 bases at J, with 12 bases between the two ends. The germline CDR1 and CDR2 sequences are KGHSH and LQKENI. This CDR3 has 14 amino acids. In DNA, the CDR3 is TGTGCCAGCTCAAGTGGGGGTTCCGGAAACACCATATATTTT. It encodes CASSSGGSGNTIYF. Using reference TRBV18 and TRBJ1-3 for the parts outside the CDR3, the full variable domain is NAGVMQNPRHLVRRRGQEARLRCSPMKGHSHVYWYRQLPEEGLKFMVYLQKENIIDESGMPKERFSAEFPKEGPSILRIQQVVRGDSAAYFCASSSGGSGNTIYFGEGSWLTVV.